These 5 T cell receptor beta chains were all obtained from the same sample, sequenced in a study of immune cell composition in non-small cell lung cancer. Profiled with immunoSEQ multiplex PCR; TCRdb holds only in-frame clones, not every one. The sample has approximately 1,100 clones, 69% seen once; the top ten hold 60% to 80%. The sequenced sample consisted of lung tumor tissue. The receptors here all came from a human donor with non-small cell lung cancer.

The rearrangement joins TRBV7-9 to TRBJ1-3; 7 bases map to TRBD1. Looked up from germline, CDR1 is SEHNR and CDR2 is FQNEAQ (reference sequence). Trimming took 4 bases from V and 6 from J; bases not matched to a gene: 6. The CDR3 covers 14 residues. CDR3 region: CASSSEGQLNTIYF. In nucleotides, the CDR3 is TGTGCCAGCAGCTCCGAGGGACAGTTAAACACCATATATTTT.

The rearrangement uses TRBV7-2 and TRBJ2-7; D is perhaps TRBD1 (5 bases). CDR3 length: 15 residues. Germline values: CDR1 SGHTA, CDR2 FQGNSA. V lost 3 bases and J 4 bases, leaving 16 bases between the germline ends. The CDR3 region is CASSLTRRAGYEQYF. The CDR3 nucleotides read TGTGCCAGCAGCTTGACGCGCAGGGCCGGATACGAGCAGTACTTC.

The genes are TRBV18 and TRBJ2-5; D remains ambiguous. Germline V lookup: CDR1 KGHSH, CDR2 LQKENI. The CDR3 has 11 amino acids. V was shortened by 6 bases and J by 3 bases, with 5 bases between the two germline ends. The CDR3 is CASSPEETQYF. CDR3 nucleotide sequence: TGTGCCAGCTCCCCTGAAGAGACCCAGTACTTC.

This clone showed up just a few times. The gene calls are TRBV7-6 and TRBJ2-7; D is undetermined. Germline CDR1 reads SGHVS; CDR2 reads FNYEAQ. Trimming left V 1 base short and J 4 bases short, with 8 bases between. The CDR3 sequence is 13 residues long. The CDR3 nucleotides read TGTGCCAGCAGCTTAGAGCATTCGTACGAGCAGTACTTC. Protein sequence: CASSLEHSYEQYF.

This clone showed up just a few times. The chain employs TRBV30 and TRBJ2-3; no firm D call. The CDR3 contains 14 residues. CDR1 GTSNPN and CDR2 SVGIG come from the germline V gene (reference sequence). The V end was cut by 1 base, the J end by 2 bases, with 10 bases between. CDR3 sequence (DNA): TGTGCCTGGAGTGCTTTTAGTCACACAGATACGCAGTATTTT. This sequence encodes CAWSAFSHTDTQYF. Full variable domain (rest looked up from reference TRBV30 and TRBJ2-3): SQTIHQWPATLVQPVGSPLSLECTVEGTSNPNLYWYRQAAGRGLQLLFYSVGIGQISSEVPQNLSASRPQDRQFILSSKKLLLSDSGFYLCAWSAFSHTDTQYFGPGTRLTVL.